The 14 T cell receptor beta chains listed next were all sequenced from one sample in a study of T cells after somatic rescue of genetic block. Assay: immunoSEQ multiplex PCR; the TCRdb copy retains only in-frame clones and omits some. The sample shows roughly 120,000 clones, 75% to 95% of them seen only once. Material: peripheral blood mononuclear cells (PBMCs). The receptors derive from a woman between 18 and 29 years old.

The chain uses TRBV28 and TRBJ1-3, with 7 bases identical to TRBD1. CDR1 MDHEN and CDR2 SYDVKM come from the germline V gene. The CDR3 has 17 residues. After removal of 5 bases from V and 0 bases from J, the junction contained 10 bases not matched to a gene. The CDR3, as DNA: TGTGCCAGCAGTGGAGGACAGGCGAAACACTCTGGAAACACCATATATTTT. It encodes CASSGGQAKHSGNTIYF.

The V call is TRBV18, the J call TRBJ1-1, with 8 bases fitting TRBD1. The CDR3 is made up of 14 amino acids. Trimming removed 2 bases from V and 4 bases from J; junction bases left unmatched: 3. Germline V gene lookup returns CDR1 KGHSH and CDR2 LQKENI. The CDR3 region is CASSPDTGGTEAFF. The CDR3 DNA is TGTGCCAGCTCACCAGATACAGGGGGCACTGAAGCTTTCTTT.

V and J are TRBV2 and TRBJ2-3; D may be TRBD1 (6 bases). The CDR3 runs to 16 residues. The V end was cut by 3 bases, the J end by 4 bases, with 17 bases between. Germline V gene lookup returns CDR1 SNHLY and CDR2 FYNNEI. CDR3 coding DNA: TGTGCCAGCAGTGACCCGACAGGTACAGGCTCAGATACGCAGTATTTT. This translates into CASSDPTGTGSDTQYF. The entire variable domain, with the rest obtained from reference TRBV2 and TRBJ2-3, is as follows: EPEVTQTPSHQVTQMGQEVILRCVPISNHLYFYWYRQILGQKVEFLVSFYNNEISEKSEIFDDQFSVERPDGSNFTLKIRSTKLEDSAMYFCASSDPTGTGSDTQYFGPGTRLTVL.

The CDR3 spells CASSGGGQPQHF. The CDR3 nucleotides read TGTGCCAGCAGCGGGGGGGGTCAGCCCCAGCATTTT. The chain combines TRBV7-9 with TRBJ1-5; TRBD1 is a possible D gene (5 bases). V was trimmed by 5 bases and J by 6 bases, leaving 8 bases between them. The CDR3 has 12 amino acids. Germline loops: CDR1 SEHNR, CDR2 FQNEAQ (reference sequence).

The chain combines TRBV5-1 with TRBJ1-6; TRBD1 is a possible D gene (5 bases). Trimming took 0 bases from V and 6 from J, leaving 7 bases between them. CDR3 length: 14 residues. Germline CDR1 reads SGHRS; CDR2 reads YFSETQ. In DNA, the CDR3 is TGCGCCAGCAGCTTGGGCCAGGGTAATTCACCCCTCCACTTT. Protein: CASSLGQGNSPLHF. Supplemented by reference TRBV5-1 and TRBJ1-6, the full variable domain reads KAGVTQTPRYLIKTRGQQVTLSCSPISGHRSVSWYQQTPGQGLQFLFEYFSETQRNKGNFPGRFSGRQFSNSRSEMNVSTLELGDSALYLCASSLGQGNSPLHFGNGTRLTVT.

This chain links TRBV9 with TRBJ1-1; TRBD1 agrees at 7 bases. Germline V lookup: CDR1 SGDLS, CDR2 YYNGEE. The CDR3 totals 14 residues. The ends lost 3 bases at V and 4 bases at J; junction bases unmatched: 6. The CDR3 DNA reads TGTGCCAGCAGCGGCGACAGGGCTGGCACTGAAGCTTTCTTT. Its translation: CASSGDRAGTEAFF.

This sequence joins TRBV5-4 and TRBJ1-6; maybe TRBD1 (6 bases). The length of the CDR3 is 16 residues. Trimming removed 2 bases at V and 2 bases at J, with 11 bases between. In germline, CDR1 is SGHNT, CDR2 YYREEE (reference sequence). CDR3 region: CASSLGGRAYNSPLHF. The CDR3 DNA sequence: TGTGCCAGCAGCTTAGGGGGAAGGGCCTATAATTCACCCCTCCACTTT.

This clone was seen a single time. This chain uses TRBV7-9 with TRBJ2-3; D is uncertain. Germline V lookup: CDR1 SEHNR, CDR2 FQNEAQ (reference sequence). CDR3 length equals 13 residues. V was clipped by 7 bases and J by 2 bases, with 10 bases between them. The CDR3 DNA reads TGTGCCAGCAAAGACGGATCCACAGATACGCAGTATTTT. Translated, it gives CASKDGSTDTQYF.

This clone has only one observation. V is TRBV4-2 and J is TRBJ1-6; possible D gene TRBD1, 6 bases. CDR3 length: 15 amino acids. The V end lost 4 bases, the J end lost 10 bases, and 17 bases lay between the germline ends. CDR1 is LGHNA, CDR2 YNFKEQ, per germline. The CDR3 DNA follows: TGTGCCAGCAGCCCTTCTCTAGGGGGAGGGTCACCCCTCCACTTT. Translation gives CASSPSLGGGSPLHF.

The genes are TRBV19 and TRBJ1-2, with TRBD1 as a possible D gene (6 bases). V shed 9 bases and J shed 8 bases, with 22 bases lying between them. CDR3 length: 14 residues. Germline values: CDR1 LNHDA, CDR2 SQIVND (reference sequence). The CDR3 spells CASTGTPWEKGYTF. The CDR3 DNA is TGTGCCAGCACCGGGACACCGTGGGAAAAAGGCTACACCTTC.

The chain joins TRBV10-2 to TRBJ2-5; TRBD2 might be the D (7 bases). Germline-derived CDR1 and CDR2 are WSHSY and SAAADI. The CDR3 spans 14 residues. V was pared by 7 bases and J by 2 bases, with 14 bases between. CDR3 bases: TGCGCCAGCAAAATTCGGGGGGCACAAGAGACCCAGTACTTC. This gives the protein CASKIRGAQETQYF.

The J gene is TRBJ2-1, the V gene TRBV2; TRBD2 matches 15 bases. Trimming cost V 7 bases and J 3 bases; bases outside gene matches: 4. Germline values: CDR1 SNHLY, CDR2 FYNNEI. The CDR3 contains 16 residues. CDR3 sequence (DNA): TGTGCCAGCACTGGACTAGCGGGGGGGCTCTACAATGAGCAGTTCTTC. This sequence encodes CASTGLAGGLYNEQFF.

The CDR3 DNA reads TGTGCCAGCAGCTTGTCTTCTAGCCCTTACAATGAGCAGTTCTTC. This sequence encodes CASSLSSSPYNEQFF. The chain carries TRBV7-3 and TRBJ2-1, with D possibly TRBD2 on 5 matching bases. Germline-derived CDR1 and CDR2 are SGHTA and FQGTGA. The CDR3 runs to 15 residues. With 3 bases removed from V and 4 bases from J, the gap between germline ends came to 13 bases.

The CDR3 DNA follows: TGTGCCAGCAGCTTCCCGAAGGGGTTCACTGAAGCTTTCTTT. Encoded protein: CASSFPKGFTEAFF. The chain uses TRBV5-6 and TRBJ1-1; tentative D call: TRBD1 (5 bases). Germline loops: CDR1 SGHDT, CDR2 YYEEEE. The ends were cut back, 2 bases at V and 4 bases at J, with 12 bases in the middle. There are 14 residues in the CDR3.